These 24 T cell receptor beta chains share one sample of origin, sequenced in a study of T-cell memory formation after mild COVID-19. TCRdb re-analysed the 5' RACE reads in MiXCR, keeping a single row per CDR3 protein. The table shows about 110,000 distinct CDR3 sequences, with over 15% occurring only once. Material: PBMCs or a T cell subset sorted from them (not recorded which). These receptors all stem from a man younger than 35 who had mild COVID-19 (a few samples of this study predate the infection). Cell type and time point are not known.

The table lists this clonotype with a few counts. The chain carries TRBV6-2 or TRBV6-3 and TRBJ2-5; 8 bases align to TRBD2. The germline V gene encodes CDR1 MNHEY and CDR2 SVGEGT. The ends lost 7 bases at V and 1 base at J; junction bases unmatched: 11. The CDR3 is 16 residues long. The CDR3 nucleotides read TGTGCCAGCATCGACTGGGCGGGGGGAATCCAAGAGACCCAGTACTTC. It translates to CASIDWAGGIQETQYF.

A few counts support this clonotype. The chain carries TRBV11-2 and TRBJ2-6, with a weak D call TRBD1 (6 bases). Germline loops: CDR1 SGHAT, CDR2 FQNNGV. Trimming removed 5 bases from V and 0 bases from J, with 17 bases in between. The CDR3 has 18 residues. CDR3 nucleotides: TGTGCCAGCAGCGGCCGGGACACCAGTTACTCTGGGGCCAACGTCCTGACTTTC. Encoded protein: CASSGRDTSYSGANVLTF.

The chain carries TRBV27 and TRBJ2-2, with D unresolved. The germline V gene has CDR1 MNHEY and CDR2 SMNVEV (reference sequence). CDR3 size: 15 residues. V was trimmed by 2 bases and J by 6 bases, leaving 13 bases between them. The CDR3 loop reads CASSLIGVIAGELFF. CDR3 nucleotides: TGTGCCAGCAGTTTAATCGGCGTTATAGCCGGGGAGCTGTTTTTT.

This clonotype was observed a handful of times. J is TRBJ1-2 and V is TRBV6-5, with D possibly TRBD1 on 5 matching bases. The CDR3 consists of 16 residues. CDR1 is MNHEY, CDR2 SVGAGI, per germline. V lost 7 bases to trimming and J lost 0 bases, with 18 bases between them. CDR3 residues: CASTPGVGGANYGYTF. CDR3 in DNA: TGTGCCAGCACCCCCGGGGTTGGGGGTGCTAACTATGGCTACACCTTC.

The chain combines TRBV11-2 with TRBJ1-4; perhaps TRBD1 as D (6 bases). The CDR3 contains 15 residues. V was trimmed by 3 bases and J by 7 bases, leaving 15 bases between them. Germline-derived CDR1 and CDR2 are SGHAT and FQNNGV. In DNA form, the CDR3 reads TGTGCCAGCAGCTTCCCGAGGGGGGGCCGTGAAAAACTGTTTTTT. Encoded protein: CASSFPRGGREKLFF.

This clonotype came up a few times. The chain has TRBV4-1 and TRBJ2-7, with 7 bases fitting TRBD1. V lost 5 bases, J lost 3 bases, and 4 bases stayed unmatched. Germline V gene data show CDR1 as MGHRA and CDR2 as YSYEKL. The CDR3 loop spans 13 amino acids. CDR3 loop: CASSDRDSYEQYF. CDR3 bases: TGCGCCAGCAGCGACCGGGACAGCTACGAGCAGTACTTC.

This clonotype turned up a few times. V and J are TRBV10-1 and TRBJ2-7; weak D call: TRBD1 (5 bases). Germline loops: CDR1 WNHNN, CDR2 SYGVQD (reference sequence). Trimming cost V 5 bases and J 3 bases, with 20 bases left between them. CDR3 length equals 16 residues. This CDR3 is CASSSIQALRCYEQYV. The CDR3 DNA reads as TGCGCCAGCAGTTCCATACAGGCACTGCGTTGCTACGAGCAGTACGTC.

V is TRBV18 and J is TRBJ2-7; D ambiguous. Trimming took off 4 bases at V and 1 base at J, with 11 bases between the two ends. In germline, CDR1 is KGHSH, CDR2 LQKENI. This CDR3 has 14 residues. CDR3 loop: CASSQNSPSYEQYV. The CDR3 region has the DNA TGTGCCAGCTCACAAAACTCGCCGTCCTACGAGCAGTACGTC.

In this sample, this clonotype turned up a few times. The chain carries TRBV5-1 and TRBJ1-1; tentative D call: TRBD1 (6 bases). The CDR3 covers 17 residues. The germline V gene encodes CDR1 SGHRS and CDR2 YFSETQ. V shed 0 bases and J shed 1 base, with 16 bases lying between them. The CDR3, as DNA: TGCGCCAGCAGCTTGGCGTCATTGGGCAGGGGGAACACTGAAGCTTTCTTT. It translates to CASSLASLGRGNTEAFF.

The table lists this clonotype with a few counts. Here the CDR3 DNA reads TGTGCCAGCAGCTTAAGGTCGACTAGCGGGGGCTACTTC. It yields the protein CASSLRSTSGGYF. The V gene is TRBV7-7, the J gene TRBJ2-4; 12 bases fit TRBD2. Germline assignment: CDR1 SSHAT and CDR2 FNYEAQ (reference sequence). There are 13 residues in the CDR3. With V trimmed by 2 bases and J by 16 bases, 6 bases remained unmatched.

The sample holds a few counts of this clonotype. The chain carries TRBV7-2 and TRBJ2-1; D is tentatively TRBD1 or TRBD2 (5 bases each). Germline CDR1 reads SGHTA; CDR2 reads FQGNSA. The CDR3 has 18 residues. Trimming removed 1 base at V and 6 bases at J, with 22 bases between. The CDR3 loop is CASSLVGRGGWGTNEQFF. Here the CDR3 DNA reads TGTGCCAGCAGCTTAGTCGGCCGGGGTGGTTGGGGGACCAATGAGCAGTTCTTC.

This sequence joins TRBV20-1 and TRBJ1-1; D is ambiguous. With 3 bases removed from V and 5 bases from J, the gap between germline ends came to 7 bases. The germline gives CDR1 DFQATT, CDR2 SNEGSKA (reference sequence). There are 11 residues in the CDR3. The CDR3 coding sequence is TGCAGTGCTAGTTTGCGGACTGAAGCTTTCTTT. This sequence encodes CSASLRTEAFF.

This clonotype was found a few times. The chain couples TRBV7-9 to TRBJ1-5; D not certain. Germline V gives CDR1 SEHNR, CDR2 FQNEAQ (reference sequence). The germline V and J ends were trimmed by 3 bases and 2 bases, with 17 bases remaining between them. The CDR3 spans 17 residues. CDR3 coding DNA: TGTGCCAGCAGCTTGATGGTGCGGGGTCGGGGCAATCAGCCCCAGCATTTT. Protein sequence: CASSLMVRGRGNQPQHF. Variable domain in full (rest from reference TRBV7-9 and TRBJ1-5): DTGVSQNPRHKITKRGQNVTFRCDPISEHNRLYWYRQTLGQGPEFLTYFQNEAQLEKSRLLSDRFSAERPKGSFSTLEIQRTEQGDSAMYLCASSLMVRGRGNQPQHFGDGTRLSIL.

The V call is TRBV6-2 or TRBV6-3, the J call TRBJ2-3, with TRBD1 identical over 7 bases. Looked up from germline, CDR1 is MNHEY and CDR2 is SVGEGT. Trimming at V came to 5 bases and at J to 4 bases, leaving 6 bases not matched to a gene. The CDR3 loop spans 14 amino acids. CDR3 region: CASSIDRAPDTQYF. In DNA form, the CDR3 reads TGTGCCAGCAGTATCGACAGGGCCCCAGATACGCAGTATTTT.

Ten or more counts support this clonotype. The chain combines TRBV5-1 with TRBJ2-7, with D tentatively TRBD1 (6 bases). With 0 bases removed from V and 3 bases from J, the gap between germline ends came to 19 bases. The CDR3 runs 17 residues. Looked up from germline, CDR1 is SGHRS and CDR2 is YFSETQ. The CDR3 here is CASSLDPRTETNYEQYF. The CDR3, as DNA: TGCGCCAGCAGCTTGGATCCCAGGACAGAGACCAACTACGAGCAGTACTTC.

CDR3: CASSLRDRGQFF. The CDR3 nucleotides are TGTGCCAGCAGCCTACGGGACAGAGGGCAGTTCTTC. This sequence joins TRBV3-1 and TRBJ2-1, with TRBD1 matching over 7 bases. The CDR3 runs 12 residues. The germline CDR1 and CDR2 sequences are LGHDT and YNNKEL (reference sequence). Unmatched junction bases numbered 6, after V lost 4 bases and J lost 12 bases.

This chain links TRBV7-9 with TRBJ2-3; D might be TRBD1 or TRBD2, each matching 6 bases. Trimming removed 5 bases at V and 6 bases at J, with 18 bases between. CDR3 length: 15 residues. From germline, CDR1 is SEHNR and CDR2 FQNEAQ (reference sequence). CDR3 nucleotide sequence: TGTGCCAGCAGCCTGGGGGGCGCCGGATCCGATACGCAGTATTTT. Protein product: CASSLGGAGSDTQYF.

Details on this clonotype: A read error may account for a junction end that differs from germline. This chain uses TRBV20-1 with TRBJ1-1, with D perhaps matching TRBD1 (5 bases). This CDR3 is built from 12 residues. Germline values: CDR1 DFQATT, CDR2 SNEGSKA (reference sequence). In DNA, the CDR3 is TGCAGTGCGAGAGAACCAGGGCAAGAAGCTTTCTTT. As protein: CSAREPGQEAFF.

This clonotype appeared many times. The chain joins TRBV18 to TRBJ1-2; D may be TRBD1 (6 bases). The germline V gene encodes CDR1 KGHSH and CDR2 LQKENI. V was cut by 3 bases and J by 13 bases, with 15 bases left in between. There are 12 residues in the CDR3. The CDR3 coding sequence is TGTGCCAGCTCACCCGGACAGTGGGGTTTCACCTTC. It translates to CASSPGQWGFTF.

This clonotype turned up a few times. CDR3 protein: CASRERGLQFF. CDR3 DNA: TGTGCCAGCCGGGAACGGGGCCTGCAGTTCTTC. The V gene is TRBV2, the J gene TRBJ2-1; either TRBD1 or TRBD2 may fit D (5 bases each). CDR1 and CDR2 (germline): SNHLY, FYNNEI. The CDR3 covers 11 residues. The V and J ends lost 8 bases and 12 bases respectively, with 14 bases between them.

This clonotype showed up just a few times. The chain joins TRBV10-3 to TRBJ2-5; 8 nucleotides match TRBD1. Losses at the gene ends were 4 bases for V and 5 bases for J; bases not matched to a gene: 12. Germline loops: CDR1 ENHRY, CDR2 SYGVKD. The CDR3 runs to 16 residues. In DNA, the CDR3 is TGTGCCATCAGTGCAGGGGGCGCGGGAAAAGGGGAGACCCAGTACTTC. This translates into CAISAGGAGKGETQYF.

This clonotype was counted between two and nine times. The chain uses TRBV28 and TRBJ1-2, with unresolved D. Germline V gene sequence: CDR1 MDHEN, CDR2 SYDVKM. This CDR3 has 14 residues. V gave up 3 bases and J gave up 7 bases, with 15 bases separating them. CDR3 sequence (DNA): TGTGCCAGCAGTTTTGCGCCCCATAGGGCTGGCTACACCTTC. It translates to CASSFAPHRAGYTF.

This clonotype has only a few counts. This rearrangement joins TRBV12-3 or TRBV12-4 to TRBJ2-3; 7 bases are shared with TRBD2. CDR3 size: 15 residues. Losses at the gene ends were 5 bases for V and 1 base for J; bases not matched to a gene: 6. The CDR3 sequence: CASSTGLDGTDTQYF. The CDR3, as DNA: TGTGCCAGCAGTACCGGACTAGATGGCACAGATACGCAGTATTTT.

This clonotype was detected only a few times. This chain links TRBV6-5 with TRBJ1-2; 9 nucleotides agree with TRBD1. The CDR3 is 16 amino acids. V shed 8 bases, J shed 0 bases, and the junction held 10 bases outside the gene matches. Germline-derived CDR1 and CDR2 are MNHEY and SVGAGI. The CDR3 coding sequence is TGTGCCAGCCGAGGGAGAACAGGGGGCCCTAACTATGGCTACACCTTC. This sequence encodes CASRGRTGGPNYGYTF.